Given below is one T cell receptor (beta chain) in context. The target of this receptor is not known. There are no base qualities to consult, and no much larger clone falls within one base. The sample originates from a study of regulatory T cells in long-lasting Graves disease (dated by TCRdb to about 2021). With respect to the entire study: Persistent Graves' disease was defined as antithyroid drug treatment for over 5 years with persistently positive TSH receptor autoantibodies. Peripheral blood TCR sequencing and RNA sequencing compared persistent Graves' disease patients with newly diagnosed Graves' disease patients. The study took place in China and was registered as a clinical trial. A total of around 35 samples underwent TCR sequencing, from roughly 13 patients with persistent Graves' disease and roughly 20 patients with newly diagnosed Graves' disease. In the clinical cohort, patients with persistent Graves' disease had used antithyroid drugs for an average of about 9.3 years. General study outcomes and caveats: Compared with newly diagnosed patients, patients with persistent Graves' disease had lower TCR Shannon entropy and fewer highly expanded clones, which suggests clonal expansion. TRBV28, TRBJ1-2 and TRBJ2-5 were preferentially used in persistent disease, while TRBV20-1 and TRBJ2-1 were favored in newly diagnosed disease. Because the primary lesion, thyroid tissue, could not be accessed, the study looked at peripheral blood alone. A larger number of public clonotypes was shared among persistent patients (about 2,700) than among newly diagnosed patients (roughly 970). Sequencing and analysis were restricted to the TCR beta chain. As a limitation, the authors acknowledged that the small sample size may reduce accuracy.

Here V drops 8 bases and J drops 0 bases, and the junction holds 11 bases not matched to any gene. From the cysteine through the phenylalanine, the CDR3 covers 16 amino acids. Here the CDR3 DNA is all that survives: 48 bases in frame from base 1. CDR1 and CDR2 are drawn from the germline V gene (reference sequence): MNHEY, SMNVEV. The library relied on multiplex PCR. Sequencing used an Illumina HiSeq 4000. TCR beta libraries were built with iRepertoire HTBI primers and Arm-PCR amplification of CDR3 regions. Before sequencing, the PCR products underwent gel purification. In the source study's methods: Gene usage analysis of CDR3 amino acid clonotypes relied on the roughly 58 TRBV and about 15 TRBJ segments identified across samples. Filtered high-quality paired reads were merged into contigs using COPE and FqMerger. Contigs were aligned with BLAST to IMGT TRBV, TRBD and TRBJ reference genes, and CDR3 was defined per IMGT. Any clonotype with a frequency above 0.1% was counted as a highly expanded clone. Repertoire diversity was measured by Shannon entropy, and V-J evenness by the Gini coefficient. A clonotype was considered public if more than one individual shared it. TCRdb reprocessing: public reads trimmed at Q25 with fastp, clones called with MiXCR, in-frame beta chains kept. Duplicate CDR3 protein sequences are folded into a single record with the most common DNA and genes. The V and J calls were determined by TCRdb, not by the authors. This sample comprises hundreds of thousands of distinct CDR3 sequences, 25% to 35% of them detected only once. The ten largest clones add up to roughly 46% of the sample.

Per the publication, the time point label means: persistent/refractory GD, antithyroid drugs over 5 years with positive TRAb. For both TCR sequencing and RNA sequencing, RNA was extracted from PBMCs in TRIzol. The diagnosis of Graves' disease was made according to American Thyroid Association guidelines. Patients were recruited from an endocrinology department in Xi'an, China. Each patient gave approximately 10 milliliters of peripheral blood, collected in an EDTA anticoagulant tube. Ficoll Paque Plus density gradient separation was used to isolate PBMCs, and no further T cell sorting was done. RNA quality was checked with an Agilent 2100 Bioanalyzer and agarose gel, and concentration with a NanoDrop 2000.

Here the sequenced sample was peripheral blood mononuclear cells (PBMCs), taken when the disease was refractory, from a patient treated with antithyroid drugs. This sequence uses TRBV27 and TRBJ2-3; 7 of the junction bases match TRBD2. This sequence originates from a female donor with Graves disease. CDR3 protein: CASCNLGLTSTDTQYF. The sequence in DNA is TGTGCCAGCTGTAACCTGGGACTAACTAGCACAGATACGCAGTATTTT.